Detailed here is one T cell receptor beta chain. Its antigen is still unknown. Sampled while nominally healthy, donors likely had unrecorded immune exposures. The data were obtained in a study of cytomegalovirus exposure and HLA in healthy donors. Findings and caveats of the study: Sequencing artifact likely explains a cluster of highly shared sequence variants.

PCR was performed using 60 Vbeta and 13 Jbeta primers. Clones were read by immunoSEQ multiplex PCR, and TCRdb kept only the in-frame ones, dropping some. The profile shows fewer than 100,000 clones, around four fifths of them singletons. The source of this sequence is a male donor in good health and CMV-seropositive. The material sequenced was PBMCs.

The CDR3 sequence is CASSASGSPKETQYF. CDR3 bases: TGTGCCAGCAGTGCTAGCGGGAGCCCCAAGGAGACCCAGTACTTC. The chain carries TRBV2 and TRBJ2-5, with 10 bases aligning to TRBD2. The CDR3 length is 15 residues. Germline V gives CDR1 SNHLY, CDR2 FYNNEI. The trim removed 4 bases at V and 5 bases at J, leaving 7 bases unmatched.